This TCR beta chain was sequenced for a study of blood T cell repertoires in COVID-19. The wider study: Collection of acute and convalescent COVID-19 samples took place in the United States, Italy and Spain. Sample material is recorded as cDNA or gDNA derived from T cells, B-cell-depleted T cells, or PBMCs.

This clone came up a few times. This CDR3 has 14 amino acids. The germline CDR1 and CDR2 sequences are SGHRS and YFSETQ. With V trimmed by 4 bases and J by 3 bases, 5 bases remained unmatched. Original analysis: Reference gene primer amplification yielded estimated nucleated cell counts. Sequencing was performed with immunoSEQ multiplex PCR; in TCRdb, only in-frame clones are kept and a portion is missing. That table gives V, J and clone size, and the DNA gave D and trimming. The data hold roughly 84,000 clones, with about 79% observed a single time. The chain employs TRBV5-1 and TRBJ2-7, with TRBD1 matching over 9 bases. The sequence came from a woman between 45 and 65 years old with acute or convalescent COVID-19. The sequencing sample was made of peripheral blood. The CDR3 is CASSAGQGHYEQYF. In nucleotides, the CDR3 is TGCGCCAGCAGCGCGGGACAGGGCCACTACGAGCAGTACTTC. Full variable domain (missing parts from reference TRBV5-1 and TRBJ2-7): KAGVTQTPRYLIKTRGQQVTLSCSPISGHRSVSWYQQTPGQGLQFLFEYFSETQRNKGNFPGRFSGRQFSNSRSEMNVSTLELGDSALYLCASSAGQGHYEQYFGPGTRLTVT.